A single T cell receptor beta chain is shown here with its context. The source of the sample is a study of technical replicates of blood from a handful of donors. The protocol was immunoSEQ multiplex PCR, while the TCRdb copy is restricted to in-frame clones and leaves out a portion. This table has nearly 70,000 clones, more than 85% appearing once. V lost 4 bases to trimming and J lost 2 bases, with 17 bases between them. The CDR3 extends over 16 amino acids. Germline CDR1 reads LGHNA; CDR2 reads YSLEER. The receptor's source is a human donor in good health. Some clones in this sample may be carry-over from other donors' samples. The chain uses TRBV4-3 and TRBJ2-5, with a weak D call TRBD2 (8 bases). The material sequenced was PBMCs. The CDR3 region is CASSPQGGGGQETQYF. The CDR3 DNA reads TGCGCCAGCAGCCCCCAGGGGGGCGGGGGGCAAGAGACCCAGTACTTC.